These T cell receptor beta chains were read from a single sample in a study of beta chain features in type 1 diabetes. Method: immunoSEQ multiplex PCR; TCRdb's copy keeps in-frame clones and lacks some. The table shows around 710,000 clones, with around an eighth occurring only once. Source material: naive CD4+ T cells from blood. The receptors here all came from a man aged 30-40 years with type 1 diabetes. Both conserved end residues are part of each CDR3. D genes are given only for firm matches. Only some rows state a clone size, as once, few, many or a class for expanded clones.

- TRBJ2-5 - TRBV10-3 CAVGGSETQYF TGTGCCGTAGGGGGGTCAGAGACCCAGTACTTC
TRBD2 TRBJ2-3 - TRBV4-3 CASSQESLGAGGSTDTQYF TGCGCCAGCAGCCAAGAGAGCCTTGGAGCGGGGGGGAGCACAGATACGCAGTATTTT
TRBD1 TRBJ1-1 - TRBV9 CASSDKRQGPWDPEAFF TGTGCCAGCAGCGATAAGCGACAGGGACCGTGGGATCCTGAAGCTTTCTTT
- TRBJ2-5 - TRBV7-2 CASSPQPGTSETQYF TGTGCCAGCAGCCCACAACCCGGGACATCTGAGACCCAGTACTTC
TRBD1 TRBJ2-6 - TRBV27 CASTTGGSGANVLTF TGTGCCAGCACTACAGGGGGGTCTGGGGCCAACGTCCTGACTTTC
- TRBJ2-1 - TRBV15 CATSGGVDPYNEQFF TGTGCCACCAGCGGAGGGGTGGACCCTTACAATGAGCAGTTCTTC
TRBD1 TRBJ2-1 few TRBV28 CASTERGGTGKYNEQFF TGTGCCAGCACCGAACGAGGGGGGACAGGGAAATACAATGAGCAGTTCTTC
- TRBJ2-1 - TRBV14 CASSQAHLRGEQFF TGTGCCAGCAGCCAAGCGCACCTCAGGGGTGAGCAGTTCTTC
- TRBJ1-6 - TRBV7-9 CASSPRVNNSPLHF TGTGCCAGCAGCCCCAGGGTTAATAATTCACCCCTCCACTTT
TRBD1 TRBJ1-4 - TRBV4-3 CASSQQGALNEKLFF TGCGCCAGCAGCCAACAGGGGGCCCTTAATGAAAAACTGTTTTTT
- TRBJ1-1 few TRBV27 CASSLAGVNTEAFF TGTGCCAGCAGTTTAGCCGGGGTGAACACTGAAGCTTTCTTT
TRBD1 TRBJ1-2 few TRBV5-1 CASSLVDRDGYTF TGCGCCAGCAGCTTGGTTGACAGGGATGGCTACACCTTC
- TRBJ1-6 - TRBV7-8 CASSVQGDSPLHF TGTGCCAGCAGCGTACAGGGAGATTCACCCCTCCACTTT
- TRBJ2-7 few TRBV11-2 CASSLVAGQRLEYF TGTGCCAGCAGCTTAGTCGCAGGCCAGCGTCTGGAGTACTTC
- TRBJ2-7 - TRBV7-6 CASSLYYEQYF TGTGCCAGCAGCTTATACTACGAGCAGTACTTC